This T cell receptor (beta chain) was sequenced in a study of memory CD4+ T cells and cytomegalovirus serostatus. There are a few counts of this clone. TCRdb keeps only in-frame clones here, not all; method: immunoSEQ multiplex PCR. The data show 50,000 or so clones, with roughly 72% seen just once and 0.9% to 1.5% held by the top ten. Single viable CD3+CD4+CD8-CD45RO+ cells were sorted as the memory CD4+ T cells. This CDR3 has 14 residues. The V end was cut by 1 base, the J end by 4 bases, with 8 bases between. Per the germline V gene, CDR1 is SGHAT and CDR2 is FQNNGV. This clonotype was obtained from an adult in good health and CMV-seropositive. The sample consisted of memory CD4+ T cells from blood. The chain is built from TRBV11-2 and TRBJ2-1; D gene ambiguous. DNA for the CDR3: TGTGCCAGCAGCTTAGGACCGCAGTACAATGAGCAGTTCTTC. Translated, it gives CASSLGPQYNEQFF. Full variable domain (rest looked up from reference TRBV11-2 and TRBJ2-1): EAGVAQSPRYKIIEKRQSVAFWCNPISGHATLYWYQQILGQGPKLLIQFQNNGVVDDSQLPKDRFSAERLKGVDSTLKIQPAKLEDSAVYLCASSLGPQYNEQFFGPGTRLTVL.